The rows below give T cell receptor beta chains drawn from one sample of a study of cytomegalovirus exposure and HLA in healthy donors. The method was immunoSEQ multiplex PCR; TCRdb's version includes in-frame clones alone and lacks a portion of them. This table holds some 72,000 clones, almost 97% found once. Sequenced material: PBMCs. The source is a man between 18 and 35 years old in good health and CMV-seropositive. The CDR3 runs from the conserved cysteine through the conserved F or W. A D gene is named only where the DNA matches it firmly. Clone sizes are given selectively: once, few, many, or a class where the clone is expanded.

J gene,D gene,V gene,clone size,CDR3 DNA,CDR3 protein
TRBJ1-2,TRBD1,TRBV6-4,-,TGTGCCAGCAGTGCGGGACAGAACTATGGCTACACCTTC,CASSAGQNYGYTF
TRBJ2-1,-,TRBV5-4,-,TGTGCCAGCAGCCCCCGGACTCTTAATGAGCAGTTCTTC,CASSPRTLNEQFF
TRBJ2-3,-,TRBV7-9,-,TGTGCCAGCAGCTCGTCAACTAGAGTCCCAGATACGCAGTATTTT,CASSSSTRVPDTQYF
TRBJ2-5,-,TRBV15,once,TGTGCCACCAGCAGAGATCCGCAGGCACAAGAGACCCAGTACTTC,CATSRDPQAQETQYF
TRBJ2-7,TRBD2,TRBV5-4,-,TGTGCCAGCAGCTCTTCTAGCGGGAAAATTACCGAGCAGTACTTC,CASSSSSGKITEQYF
TRBJ2-3,-,TRBV30,-,TGTGCCTGGGGAGTGGCTGATACGCAGTATTTT,CAWGVADTQYF
TRBJ2-2,TRBD2,TRBV2,-,TGTGCCAGCAGTGGCCTAGCGGGAGGGGTGCTCGGCGGGGAGCTGTTTTTT,CASSGLAGGVLGGELFF
TRBJ2-1,-,TRBV11-2,once,TGTGCCAGCAGCTCTCCGGTCGAAAGGGGTCTGGACAATGAGCAGTTCTTC,CASSSPVERGLDNEQFF
TRBJ1-5,TRBD1,TRBV27,-,TGTGCCAGCAGTTTATCGCTTGGACAGGGACATCAGCCCCAGCATTTT,CASSLSLGQGHQPQHF
TRBJ1-5,TRBD1,TRBV6-5,once,TGTGCCAGCAGTTACGGGACAGGGGTTGACCAGCCCCAGCATTTT,CASSYGTGVDQPQHF
TRBJ2-7,TRBD2,TRBV9,-,TGTGCCAGCAGCGTAGTCCGGGAGGGGACCTACGAGCAGTACTTC,CASSVVREGTYEQYF
TRBJ2-1,-,TRBV5-1,-,TGCGCCAGCAGCATCAGGACAGTTGGGAATGAGCAGTTCTTC,CASSIRTVGNEQFF
TRBJ2-7,TRBD1,TRBV27,-,TGTGCCAGCAGTTTGGGGACAGGGGAAGGGAACGAGCAGTACTTC,CASSLGTGEGNEQYF
TRBJ2-1,TRBD1,TRBV19,-,TGTGCCAGTAGTATAGTAGGGGGCGGGGAGCAGTTCTTC,CASSIVGGGEQFF
TRBJ2-7,TRBD1,TRBV29-1,-,TGCAGCGTTGAATCGGGACAGAGCTCCTACGAGCAGTACTTC,CSVESGQSSYEQYF
TRBJ1-2,TRBD1,TRBV7-9,-,TGTGCCAGCAGGGAGGGGACAGGGGCCGGCTACACCTTC,CASREGTGAGYTF
TRBJ2-1,TRBD1,TRBV4-1,-,TGCGCCAGCAGCCAGAACCAAGAAAAGACAGGGACAGGGGGTGACAATGAGCAGTTCTTC,CASSQNQEKTGTGGDNEQFF
TRBJ1-2,-,TRBV5-4,-,TGTGCCAGCAGCCCTCGACAGGAGAACTATGGCTACACCTTC,CASSPRQENYGYTF
TRBJ2-3,-,TRBV9,-,TGTGCCAGCAGCCCTCGGGTGGCCATTAGCACAGATACGCAGTATTTT,CASSPRVAISTDTQYF
TRBJ2-5,-,TRBV30,once,TGTGCCTGGAGTGTGTCTCCGGCCCCCGGGGAGACCCAGTACTTC,CAWSVSPAPGETQYF
TRBJ2-7,TRBD1,TRBV28,-,TGTGCCAGCATCCTAGGGGGGACAGGGGGTTACGAGCAGTACTTC,CASILGGTGGYEQYF
TRBJ2-3,-,TRBV2,-,TGTGCCAGCAGTGAAACGGGAGATACGCAGTATTTT,CASSETGDTQYF
TRBJ1-1,-,TRBV19,-,TGTGCCAGTAGTATACGGCAGGGCAACACTGAAGCTTTCTTT,CASSIRQGNTEAFF
TRBJ1-1,-,TRBV2,-,TGTGCCAGCAGTGAGGCGGGACGGGAAGCTTTCTTT,CASSEAGREAFF
TRBJ2-7,TRBD2,TRBV19,-,TGTGCCAGTAGCGTGACTAGCGGGACCCACTACGAGCAGTACTTC,CASSVTSGTHYEQYF
TRBJ1-2,TRBD1,TRBV11-3,-,TGTGCCAGCAGCTTTGTTCATCGACAGGGGGCGCTTGGCTACACCTTC,CASSFVHRQGALGYTF
TRBJ2-7,TRBD2,TRBV5-1,-,TGCGCCAGCAGCTTAGAGCGGGAGATGGACGAGCAGTACTTC,CASSLEREMDEQYF
TRBJ1-5,-,TRBV9,-,TGTGCCAGCAGCGTAGGGTCGGGTCAGCCCCAGCATTTT,CASSVGSGQPQHF
TRBJ2-1,TRBD2,TRBV9,-,TGTGCCAGCAGCGTAGGTAAGCGGGATGCGAGTGAGCAGTTCTTC,CASSVGKRDASEQFF
TRBJ2-7,TRBD2,TRBV19,-,TGTGCCAGTACCCCCGGGACTAGCTCCTCCTACGAGCAGTACTTC,CASTPGTSSSYEQYF
TRBJ2-7,-,TRBV19,-,TGTGCCAGTAGTATCAGGGGCTTTACGTACGAGCAGTACTTC,CASSIRGFTYEQYF
TRBJ2-7,-,TRBV2,-,TGTGCCAGCAGTGACCCCTTTGAGCAGTACTTC,CASSDPFEQYF
TRBJ2-5,TRBD1,TRBV6-6,-,TGTGCCAGCAGTTCCCCCCTAGGGGGCGGGCGGAAGACCCAGTACTTC,CASSSPLGGGRKTQYF
TRBJ1-1,-,TRBV30,once,TGTGCCTGGAAAGGGGTCGGGGGGCAAAGGAACACTGAAGCTTTCTTT,CAWKGVGGQRNTEAFF
TRBJ2-2,TRBD1,TRBV6-1,-,TGTGCCAGCAGTGCATCTATGGGACAGACGAACACCGGGGAGCTGTTTTTT,CASSASMGQTNTGELFF
TRBJ2-6,-,TRBV2,-,TGTGCCAGCAGTCAGGGCACTGGGGCCAACGTCCTGACTTTC,CASSQGTGANVLTF
TRBJ2-4,TRBD1,TRBV18,-,TGTGCCAGCTCACCCCGGGACAGGGAATTTGAAAACATTCAGTACTTC,CASSPRDREFENIQYF
TRBJ2-7,TRBD2,TRBV7-8,-,TGTGCCAGCAGCTTGGGACTAGCGCGCTCCTACGAGCAGTACTTC,CASSLGLARSYEQYF
TRBJ2-3,TRBD2,TRBV6-4,-,TGTGCCAGCAGTGACCTAGCGGGAGAATTAGATACGCAGTATTTT,CASSDLAGELDTQYF
TRBJ2-5,TRBD1,TRBV2,-,TGTGCCAGCAGTCGACAGGGGCGGGAGACCCAGTACTTC,CASSRQGRETQYF
TRBJ2-7,TRBD1,TRBV13,-,TGTGCCAGCAGCTTAGTGGGACAGGTGGTCGAGCAGTACTTC,CASSLVGQVVEQYF
TRBJ2-3,-,TRBV10-2,-,TGCGCCAGCAGTGACGTAACTTCTGGTAGCACAGATACGCAGTATTTT,CASSDVTSGSTDTQYF
TRBJ1-1,-,TRBV18,-,TGTGCCAGCTCACCCACTGAAGACATTGAAGCTTTCTTT,CASSPTEDIEAFF
TRBJ2-3,TRBD2,TRBV25-1,-,TGTGCCAGCAGTGAATCCCCGGGACTAGCTTACACAGATACGCAGTATTTT,CASSESPGLAYTDTQYF
TRBJ2-3,TRBD1,TRBV28,-,TGTGCCAGCAGCGGAGACAGGGGGCGTTGGAGTCCTAGCACAGATACGCAGTATTTT,CASSGDRGRWSPSTDTQYF
TRBJ2-5,TRBD1,TRBV5-1,-,TGCGCCAGCAGCTTACAGGGGGCCTCAGAGACCCAGTACTTC,CASSLQGASETQYF